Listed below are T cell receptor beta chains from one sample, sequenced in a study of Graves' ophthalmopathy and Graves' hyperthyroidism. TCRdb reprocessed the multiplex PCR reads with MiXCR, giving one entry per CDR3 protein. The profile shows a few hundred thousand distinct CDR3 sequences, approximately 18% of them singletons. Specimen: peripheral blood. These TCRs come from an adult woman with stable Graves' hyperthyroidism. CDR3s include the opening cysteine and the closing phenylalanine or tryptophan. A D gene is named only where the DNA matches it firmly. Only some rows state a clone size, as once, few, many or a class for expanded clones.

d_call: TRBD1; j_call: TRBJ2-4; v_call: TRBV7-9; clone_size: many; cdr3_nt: TGTGCCAGCAGCTCCAACAGGGGTAGTGCCAAAAACATTCAGTACTTC; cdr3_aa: CASSSNRGSAKNIQYF
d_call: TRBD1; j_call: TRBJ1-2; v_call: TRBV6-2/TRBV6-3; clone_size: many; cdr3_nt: TGTGCCAGCAGCTACAGGGGCCTCTATGGCTACACCTTC; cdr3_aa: CASSYRGLYGYTF
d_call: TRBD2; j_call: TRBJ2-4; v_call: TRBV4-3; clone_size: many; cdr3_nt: TGCGCCAGCAGCCACAACCTAGCGGGAGTTGTCATTAAGTACTTC; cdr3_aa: CASSHNLAGVVIKYF
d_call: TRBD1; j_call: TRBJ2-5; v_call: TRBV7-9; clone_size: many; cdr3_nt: TGTGCCAGCAGCATCGGACAGGGGGCTGATGAGACCCAGTACTTC; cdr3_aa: CASSIGQGADETQYF
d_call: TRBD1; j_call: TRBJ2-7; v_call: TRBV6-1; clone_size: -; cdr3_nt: TGTGCCAGCAGAAATCCGGGACAGGGGGCGTACGAGCAGTACTTC; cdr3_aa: CASRNPGQGAYEQYF
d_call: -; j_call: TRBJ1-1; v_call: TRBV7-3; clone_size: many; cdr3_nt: TGTGCCAGCAGCGTACAGGGGAACACTGAAGCTTTCTTT; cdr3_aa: CASSVQGNTEAFF
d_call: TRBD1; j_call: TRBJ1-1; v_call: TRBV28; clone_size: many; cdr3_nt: TGTGCCAGCAGTTTACCGACAGGGACGACTGAAGCTTTCTTT; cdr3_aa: CASSLPTGTTEAFF
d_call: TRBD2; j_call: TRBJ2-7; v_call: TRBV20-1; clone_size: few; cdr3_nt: TGCAGTGCTAGAGATATCGCGGGAGGCTCCTACGAGCAGTACTTC; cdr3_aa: CSARDIAGGSYEQYF
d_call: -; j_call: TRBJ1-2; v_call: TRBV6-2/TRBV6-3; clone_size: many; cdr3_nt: TGTGCCAGCAGCCGCATTACAACTAAAGGAGATGGCTACACCTTC; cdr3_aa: CASSRITTKGDGYTF
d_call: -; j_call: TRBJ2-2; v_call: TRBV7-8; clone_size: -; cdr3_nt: TGTGCCAGCAGTTTTCGAGAGGGGTACACCGGGGAGCTGTTTTTT; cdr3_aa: CASSFREGYTGELFF
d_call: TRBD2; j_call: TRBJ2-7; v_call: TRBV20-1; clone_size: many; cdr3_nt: TGCAGTGCTAGGAGTAGCGGGAGTAACGAGCAGTACTTC; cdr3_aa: CSARSSGSNEQYF
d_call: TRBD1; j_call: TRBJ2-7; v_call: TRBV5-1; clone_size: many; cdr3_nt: TGCGCCAGCAGCTCGGACAGGAACGAGCAGTACTTC; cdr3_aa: CASSSDRNEQYF
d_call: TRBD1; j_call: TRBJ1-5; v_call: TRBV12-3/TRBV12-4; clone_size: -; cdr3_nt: TGTGCCAGCAGTCCCGGTAACAGGGGAGGTCTCCGGATGAGCAATCAGCCCCAGCATTTT; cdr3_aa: CASSPGNRGGLRMSNQPQHF
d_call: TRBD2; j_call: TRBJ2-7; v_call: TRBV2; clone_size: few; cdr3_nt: TGTGCCAGCACGAGCGGGAGGGCTCTCTCTAACTACGAGCAGTACTTC; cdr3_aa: CASTSGRALSNYEQYF
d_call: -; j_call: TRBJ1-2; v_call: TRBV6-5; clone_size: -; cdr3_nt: TGTGCCAGCAGCTATCGGGCGTCTAGCGGCTACACCTTC; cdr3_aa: CASSYRASSGYTF
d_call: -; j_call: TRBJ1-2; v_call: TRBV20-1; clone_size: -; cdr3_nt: TGCAGTGCTAGATTGACGTCCCTCCGGGGCTACACCTTC; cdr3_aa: CSARLTSLRGYTF
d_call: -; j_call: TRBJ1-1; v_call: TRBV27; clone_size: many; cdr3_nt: TGTGCCAGCAGTCCCATATCCGGGGGGAACACTGAAGCTTTCTTT; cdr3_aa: CASSPISGGNTEAFF
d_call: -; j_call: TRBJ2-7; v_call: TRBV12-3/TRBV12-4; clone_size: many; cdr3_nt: TGTGCCAGCAGCCTGGACGTCTTCTCCTACGAGCAGTACTTC; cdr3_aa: CASSLDVFSYEQYF
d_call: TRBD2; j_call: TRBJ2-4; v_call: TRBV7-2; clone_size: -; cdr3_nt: TGTGCCAGCAGCCAGGGCGGGAGGGCCGGAGAAAACATTCAGTACTTC; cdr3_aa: CASSQGGRAGENIQYF
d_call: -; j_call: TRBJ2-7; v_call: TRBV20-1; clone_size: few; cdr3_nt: TGCAGTGCTAAACCCCAGGGTAGAGAGCAGTACTTC; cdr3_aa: CSAKPQGREQYF
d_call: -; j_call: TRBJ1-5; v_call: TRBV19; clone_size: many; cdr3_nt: TGTGCCAGTAGTATAGCGGGAATCAATCAGCCCCAGCATTTT; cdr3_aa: CASSIAGINQPQHF
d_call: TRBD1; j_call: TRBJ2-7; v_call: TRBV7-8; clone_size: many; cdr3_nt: TGTGCCAGCAGCTTAGTCCGGGACAGCAACGAGCAGTACTTC; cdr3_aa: CASSLVRDSNEQYF
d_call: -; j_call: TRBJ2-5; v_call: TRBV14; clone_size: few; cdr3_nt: TGTGCCAGCAGCCAAGATGTGGGTTTGCGAGAGACCCAGTACTTC; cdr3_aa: CASSQDVGLRETQYF
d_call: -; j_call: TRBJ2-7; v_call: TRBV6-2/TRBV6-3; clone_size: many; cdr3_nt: TGTGCCAGCAGTTACACCCCGGCCGATTCCTACGAGCAGTACTTC; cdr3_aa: CASSYTPADSYEQYF
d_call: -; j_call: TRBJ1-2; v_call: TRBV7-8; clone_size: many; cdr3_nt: TGTGCCAGCAGCTTAGATACCCTGGGGGCAGGAAACTATGGCTACACCTTC; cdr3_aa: CASSLDTLGAGNYGYTF
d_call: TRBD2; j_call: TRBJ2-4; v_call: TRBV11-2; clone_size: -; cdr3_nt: TGTGCCAGCAGCTTAGGGGTCAGGCGGGGGTCAGCCAAAAACATTCAGTACTTC; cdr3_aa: CASSLGVRRGSAKNIQYF
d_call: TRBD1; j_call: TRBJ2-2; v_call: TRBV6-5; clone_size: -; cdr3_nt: TGTGCCAGCAGTATCGACAGGGGTCCCGGGGAGCTGTTTTTT; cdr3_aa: CASSIDRGPGELFF
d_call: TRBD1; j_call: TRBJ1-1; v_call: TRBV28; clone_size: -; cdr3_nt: TGTGCCAGCAGTCCCCTCGCTGGACAGGCCGCTGAAGCTTTCTTT; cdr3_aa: CASSPLAGQAAEAFF
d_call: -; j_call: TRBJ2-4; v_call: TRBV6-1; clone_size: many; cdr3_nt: TGTGCCACACAACAGGTTTTAGCCAAAAACATTCAGTACTTC; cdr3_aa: CATQQVLAKNIQYF
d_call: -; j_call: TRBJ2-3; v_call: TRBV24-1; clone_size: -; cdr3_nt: TGTGCCACCAGTGACCCCAGTGACCGAAGCACAGATACGCAGTATTTT; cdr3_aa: CATSDPSDRSTDTQYF
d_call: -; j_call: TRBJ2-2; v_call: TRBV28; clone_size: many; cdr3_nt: TGTGCCAGCAGTAGGCAGGGTCGCACCGGGGAGCTGTTTTTT; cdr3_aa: CASSRQGRTGELFF
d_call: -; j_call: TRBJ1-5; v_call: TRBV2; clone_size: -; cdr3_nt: TGTGCCAGCAGTGGTGACCTCAATCAGCCCCAGCATTTT; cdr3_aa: CASSGDLNQPQHF
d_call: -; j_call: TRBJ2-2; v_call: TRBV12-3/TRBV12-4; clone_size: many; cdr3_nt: TGTGCCAGCACCCCCCTGGGGGCCGGGGAGCTGTTTTTT; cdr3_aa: CASTPLGAGELFF
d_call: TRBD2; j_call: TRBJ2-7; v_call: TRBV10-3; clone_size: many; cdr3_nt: TGTGCCTCGCGCACTAGCGGGACCTCCTACGAGCAGTACTTC; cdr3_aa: CASRTSGTSYEQYF
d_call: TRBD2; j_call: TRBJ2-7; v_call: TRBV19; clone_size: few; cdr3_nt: TGTGCCAGTAGATCAAGCGGGAGCCACGAGCAGTACTTC; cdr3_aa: CASRSSGSHEQYF
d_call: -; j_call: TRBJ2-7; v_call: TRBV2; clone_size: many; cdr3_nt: TGTGCCAGCAGTGAATCTGAGGCTTCGAACGAGCAGTACTTC; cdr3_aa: CASSESEASNEQYF
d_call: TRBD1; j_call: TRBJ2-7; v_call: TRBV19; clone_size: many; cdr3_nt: TGTGCCAGTTCCGGGACAGGGGGCAGACCCTACGAGCAGTACTTC; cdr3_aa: CASSGTGGRPYEQYF
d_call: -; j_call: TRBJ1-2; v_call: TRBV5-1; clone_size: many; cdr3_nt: TGCGCCAGCAGCTTGGCCTGGGGGTCTAACTATGGCTACACCTTC; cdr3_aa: CASSLAWGSNYGYTF
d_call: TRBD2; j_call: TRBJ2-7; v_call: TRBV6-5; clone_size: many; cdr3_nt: TGTGCCAGTAGTTATGGACTAGGTAACTCCTACGAGCAGTACTTC; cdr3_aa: CASSYGLGNSYEQYF
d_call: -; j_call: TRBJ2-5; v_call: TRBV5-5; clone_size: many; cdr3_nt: TGTGCCAGCAGCTACTCGACCGGAGGGGGCCAAGAGACCCAGTACTTC; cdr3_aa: CASSYSTGGGQETQYF
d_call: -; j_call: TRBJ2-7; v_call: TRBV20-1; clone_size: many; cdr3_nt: TGCAGTGCTGGGGCGGGATTCTCCTACGAGCAGTACTTC; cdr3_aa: CSAGAGFSYEQYF
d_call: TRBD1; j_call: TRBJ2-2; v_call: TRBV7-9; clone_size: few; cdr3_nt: TGTGCCAGCGAAGACAGGGACACCGGGGAGCTGTTTTTT; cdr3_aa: CASEDRDTGELFF
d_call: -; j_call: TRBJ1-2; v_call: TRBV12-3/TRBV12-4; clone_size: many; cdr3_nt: TGTGCCAGCAGTCCCGACACCGGGTATGGCTACACCTTC; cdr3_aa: CASSPDTGYGYTF
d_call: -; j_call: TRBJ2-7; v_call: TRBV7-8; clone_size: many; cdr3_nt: TGTGCCAGCAGCCCCCGCGGAGGGGGCTCCTACGAGCAGTACTTC; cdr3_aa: CASSPRGGGSYEQYF
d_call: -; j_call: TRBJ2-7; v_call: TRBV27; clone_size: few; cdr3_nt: TGTGCCAGCAGTTCGTCAGGGGGAGGGTACGAGCAGTACTTC; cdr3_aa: CASSSSGGGYEQYF
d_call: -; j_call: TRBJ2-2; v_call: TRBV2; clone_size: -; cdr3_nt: TGTGCCAGCAGTGGAACTAGTTACTCCGGGGAGCTGTTTTTT; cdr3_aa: CASSGTSYSGELFF
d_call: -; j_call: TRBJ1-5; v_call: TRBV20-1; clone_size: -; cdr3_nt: TGCAGTGCTAGAGATCCGACACCGTGGGAGCCCCAGCATTTT; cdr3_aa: CSARDPTPWEPQHF
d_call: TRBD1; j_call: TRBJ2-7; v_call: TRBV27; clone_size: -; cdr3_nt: TGTGCCAGCAGTCCGAGACAGGGTTTAGAGGAGCAGTACTTC; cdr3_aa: CASSPRQGLEEQYF
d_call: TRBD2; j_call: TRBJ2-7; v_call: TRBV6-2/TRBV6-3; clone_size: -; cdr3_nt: TGTGCCAGCAGTTATTTCGGACTAGCGGGAGAAGGAAACGAGCAGTACTTC; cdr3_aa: CASSYFGLAGEGNEQYF
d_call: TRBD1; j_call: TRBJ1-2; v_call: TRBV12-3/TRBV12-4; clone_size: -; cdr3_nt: TGTGCCAGCAGCATAGACAGGGGGCGCTACACCTTC; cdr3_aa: CASSIDRGRYTF
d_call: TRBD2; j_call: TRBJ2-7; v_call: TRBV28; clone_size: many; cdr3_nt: TGTGCCAGCAGAGAAGCAGCGGGAGGGCCTTACGAGCAGTACTTC; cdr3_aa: CASREAAGGPYEQYF
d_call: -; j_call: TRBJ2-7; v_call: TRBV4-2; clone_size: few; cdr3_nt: TGTGCCAGCAGCCAAGGTTGGGGGGGCGGAACCTACGAGCAGTACTTC; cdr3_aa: CASSQGWGGGTYEQYF
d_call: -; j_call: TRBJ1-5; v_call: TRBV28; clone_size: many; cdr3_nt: TGTGCCAGCAGTCCAAACCCCGGACGGAGGGCAATTCAGCCCCAGCATTTT; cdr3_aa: CASSPNPGRRAIQPQHF
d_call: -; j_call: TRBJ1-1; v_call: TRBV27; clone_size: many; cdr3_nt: TGTGCCAGCAGCAGCGGCCCAAGTGGGAACACTGAAGCTTTCTTT; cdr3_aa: CASSSGPSGNTEAFF
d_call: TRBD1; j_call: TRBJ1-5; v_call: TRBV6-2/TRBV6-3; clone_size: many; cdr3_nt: TGTGCCAGCAGTTATCTCGCGGACAGGGCAGGTACTCAGCCCCAGCATTTT; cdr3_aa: CASSYLADRAGTQPQHF
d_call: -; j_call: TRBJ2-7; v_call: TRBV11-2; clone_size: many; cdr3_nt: TGTGCCAGCAGCTTAGATCAGGGGACCGAGCAGTACTTC; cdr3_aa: CASSLDQGTEQYF
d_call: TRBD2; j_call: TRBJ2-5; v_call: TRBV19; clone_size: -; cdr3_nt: TGTGCCAGTTCCCAATCGGAGCTAGCGGGAGTGGAGACCCAGTACTTC; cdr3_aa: CASSQSELAGVETQYF